This entry lists 17 T cell receptor beta chains sequenced from one sample in a study of OX40 agonist ivuxolimab in advanced cancers. Produced via immunoSEQ multiplex PCR; TCRdb's table is partial and in-frame only. The repertoire has approximately 88,000 clones, roughly 90% of them found once; the top ten carry 0.25% to 0.3%. The source was CD4+ or CD8+ T cells sorted from blood, collected in a trial of the OX40 agonist ivuxolimab. The receptors here all came from an adult with an advanced solid tumor such as melanoma, head and neck, liver or kidney cancer.

The V call is TRBV9, the J call TRBJ2-3; 7 bases match TRBD2. The germline gives CDR1 SGDLS, CDR2 YYNGEE. Trimming removed 0 bases from V and 1 base from J; junction bases left unmatched: 8. The CDR3 runs 17 residues. CDR3 sequence (DNA): TGTGCCAGCAGCGTAGTTGCCAGCGGGGACCGCACAGATACGCAGTATTTT. Translated, it gives CASSVVASGDRTDTQYF. Full variable domain (outside the CDR3, taken from reference TRBV9 and TRBJ2-3): DSGVTQTPKHLITATGQRVTLRCSPRSGDLSVYWYQQSLDQGLQFLIQYYNGEERAKGNILERFSAQQFPDLHSELNLSSLELGDSALYFCASSVVASGDRTDTQYFGPGTRLTVL.

This clone has only one observation. V gene TRBV6-6 combines with J gene TRBJ1-1, with D unresolved. With 5 bases removed from V and 8 bases from J, the gap between germline ends came to 9 bases. Germline CDR1 is MNHNY and CDR2 is SVGAGI (reference sequence). The CDR3 is made up of 11 amino acids. CDR3 in DNA: TGTGCCAGCAGTGAATTCAGGGAAGCTTTCTTT. Its translation: CASSEFREAFF.

This clone was seen a single time. V usage is TRBV2 and J usage is TRBJ1-2; 8 nucleotides match TRBD1. Germline V gene data show CDR1 as SNHLY and CDR2 as FYNNEI. V shed 6 bases, J shed 5 bases, and the junction held 8 bases outside the gene matches. The CDR3 covers 14 residues. Here the CDR3 DNA reads TGTGCCAGCAGCCAAGGTGGGACAGGTTATGGCTACACCTTC. Translation: CASSQGGTGYGYTF.

This clone is a singleton in its sample. This sequence joins TRBV5-5 and TRBJ1-1; weak D call: TRBD1 (5 bases). Between the trimmed V and J ends, which lost 1 base and 2 bases, there was a span of 18 bases. This CDR3 is 17 amino acids long. From germline, CDR1 is SGHKS and CDR2 YYEKEE (reference sequence). In nucleotides, the CDR3 is TGTGCCAGCAGCTTGAATTTGGGACGCGGGGCAAACACTGAAGCTTTCTTT. It codes for CASSLNLGRGANTEAFF.

This clone came up a few times. The chain carries TRBV19 and TRBJ1-3; D is undetermined. The length of the CDR3 is 15 residues. The germline V and J ends were trimmed by 4 bases and 2 bases, with 12 bases remaining between them. Germline V gene sequence: CDR1 LNHDA, CDR2 SQIVND (reference sequence). This CDR3 reads CASSNSILPGNTIYF. The CDR3, as DNA: TGTGCCAGTAGTAACAGCATATTACCTGGAAACACCATATATTTT.

This clone has just one count. The chain is built from TRBV10-2 and TRBJ1-3; D gene uncertain. This CDR3 spans 14 amino acids. V lost 6 bases and J lost 0, with 9 bases in between. Germline CDR1 WSHSY, CDR2 SAAADI. CDR3 coding DNA: TGCGCCAGCAGAATATCCGGCTCTGGAAACACCATATATTTT. As protein: CASRISGSGNTIYF.

CDR3 sequence reads: CASSLVWGDPTDTQYF. The CDR3 DNA follows: TGTGCCAGCAGCTTGGTATGGGGGGACCCCACAGATACGCAGTATTTT. V is TRBV5-6 and J is TRBJ2-3; perhaps TRBD2 as D (6 bases). V lost 0 bases to trimming and J lost 2 bases, with 13 bases between them. Germline V CDR1 and CDR2: SGHDT, YYEEEE. CDR3 length: 16 residues.

The CDR3 reads CAWTGGVTEAFF. The DNA of the CDR3 is TGTGCCTGGACAGGGGGAGTCACTGAAGCTTTCTTT. This chain joins TRBV30 and TRBJ1-1; TRBD1 agrees at 7 bases. Germline values: CDR1 GTSNPN, CDR2 SVGIG (reference sequence). This CDR3 spans 12 amino acids. Unmatched junction bases numbered 3, after V lost 4 bases and J lost 4 bases.

The V and J genes are TRBV7-8 and TRBJ1-5, with D maybe TRBD1 (6 bases). Trimming took off 3 bases at V and 1 base at J, with 16 bases between the two ends. Germline values: CDR1 SGHVS, CDR2 FQNEAQ. The CDR3 contains 17 residues. The CDR3 DNA reads as TGTGCCAGCAGCTTCTTAGGGGGGGCCATAAGCAATCAGCCCCAGCATTTT. This codes for CASSFLGGAISNQPQHF. The full variable domain, with the rest looked up from reference TRBV7-8 and TRBJ1-5, is GAGVSQSPRYKVAKRGQDVALRCDPISGHVSLFWYQQALGQGPEFLTYFQNEAQLDKSGLPSDRFFAERPEGSVSTLKIQRTQQEDSAVYLCASSFLGGAISNQPQHFGDGTRLSIL.

This sequence joins TRBV18 and TRBJ1-5; no definite D call. CDR1 and CDR2 from the germline V gene are KGHSH and LQKENI. The CDR3 loop spans 13 amino acids. The V end was cut by 3 bases, the J end by 4 bases, with 7 bases between. The DNA of the CDR3 is TGTGCCAGCTCACCGGAGGAAAATCAGCCCCAGCATTTT. Translating it yields CASSPEENQPQHF. Looking up the rest from reference TRBV18 and TRBJ1-5 gives the full variable domain: NAGVMQNPRHLVRRRGQEARLRCSPMKGHSHVYWYRQLPEEGLKFMVYLQKENIIDESGMPKERFSAEFPKEGPSILRIQQVVRGDSAAYFCASSPEENQPQHFGDGTRLSIL.

This chain links TRBV28 with TRBJ1-1; D gene unclear. V was cut by 3 bases and J by 0 bases, with 11 bases left in between. The CDR3 length is 15 residues. Germline V gene lookup returns CDR1 MDHEN and CDR2 SYDVKM. The CDR3 DNA follows: TGTGCCAGCAGTTTGGGTGGGTGGATGAACACTGAAGCTTTCTTT. This sequence encodes CASSLGGWMNTEAFF.

The V gene is TRBV18, the J gene TRBJ1-3, with no clear D. The V end was cut by 4 bases, the J end by 4 bases, with 14 bases between. Per germline, CDR1 KGHSH and CDR2 LQKENI. CDR3 size: 15 residues. The CDR3 DNA follows: TGTGCCAGCTCACGTCTACCGGATACGGGAAACACCATATATTTT. It specifies CASSRLPDTGNTIYF.

The chain has TRBV18 and TRBJ2-1, with 7 bases aligning to TRBD1. CDR1 and CDR2 from the germline V gene are KGHSH and LQKENI. The CDR3 runs 17 residues. The V gene end was trimmed by 3 bases and the J gene end by 0 bases; junction bases not matched to a gene: 8. The CDR3 DNA is TGTGCCAGCTCACCCCAGCCACAGGGGAACTCCTACAATGAGCAGTTCTTC. Amino acid sequence: CASSPQPQGNSYNEQFF.

This chain uses TRBV5-6 with TRBJ2-7; D may be TRBD1 (6 bases). V lost 5 bases, J lost 6 bases, and 21 bases lay in between. The CDR3 consists of 15 residues. Per germline, CDR1 SGHDT and CDR2 YYEEEE. CDR3 protein: CASRSTGTLKGEQYF. The CDR3 coding sequence is TGTGCCAGCAGGTCCACCGGGACACTGAAGGGCGAGCAGTACTTC.

The chain joins TRBV7-2 to TRBJ1-5; TRBD1 matches 7 bases. The CDR3 runs to 15 residues. The J segment lost 7 bases and the V segment lost 0 bases, leaving 6 bases of the junction unmatched. Germline loops: CDR1 SGHTA, CDR2 FQGNSA. DNA for the CDR3: TGTGCCAGCAGCTTAGCCGAACAGGGGAGACAGCCCCAGCATTTT. Residues: CASSLAEQGRQPQHF.

The chain employs TRBV19 and TRBJ2-2, with 9 nucleotides matching TRBD2. This CDR3 region has 15 residues. V lost 3 bases to trimming and J lost 6 bases; unmatched junction nucleotides: 5. Germline V CDR1 and CDR2: LNHDA, SQIVND (reference sequence). CDR3 DNA: TGTGCCAGTAGTATGGCGGGGGGGCCTGCCGGGGAGCTGTTTTTT. Translating it yields CASSMAGGPAGELFF.

The rearrangement uses TRBV5-6 and TRBJ1-5; TRBD1 might be the D (6 bases). Trimming removed 4 bases at V and 3 bases at J, with 14 bases between. This CDR3 is built from 15 residues. Germline V lookup: CDR1 SGHDT, CDR2 YYEEEE. The CDR3 nucleotides read TGTGCCAGCAGCCAGGGGACTGGCGACAATCAGCCCCAGCATTTT. Its translation is CASSQGTGDNQPQHF.